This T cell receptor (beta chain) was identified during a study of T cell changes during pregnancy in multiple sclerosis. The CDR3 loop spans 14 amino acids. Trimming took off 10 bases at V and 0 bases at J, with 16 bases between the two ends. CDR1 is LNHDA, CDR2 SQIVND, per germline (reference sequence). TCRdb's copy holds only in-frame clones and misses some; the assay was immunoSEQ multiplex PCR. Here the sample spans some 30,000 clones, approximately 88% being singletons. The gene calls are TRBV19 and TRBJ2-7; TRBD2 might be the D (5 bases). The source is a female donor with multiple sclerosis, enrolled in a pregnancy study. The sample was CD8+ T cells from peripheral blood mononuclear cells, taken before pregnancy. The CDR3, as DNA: TGTGCCACCAGAGGTCCCGGGAACTCCTACGAGCAGTACTTC. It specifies CATRGPGNSYEQYF.